The next 3 T cell receptor beta chains were all read from a single sample in a study of identifying expanded T cells in peripheral blood (dated by TCRdb to the late 2010s). The library was obtained by the immunoSEQ multiplex PCR assay. The immuneACCESS repertoire file appears here via TCRdb, limited to in-frame rearrangements. These files lack a portion of the clones; in checked studies, under half of the deficit traces to unresolved V genes, and the cause of the others is not known. This sample holds about 110,000 clones; about 87% were observed only once. 6.5% to 9% of the sample comes from the top ten. Specimen: blood. The receptor set was obtained from a person aged 18-69 years in good health.

This chain uses TRBV10-3 with TRBJ2-3; perhaps TRBD2 as D (6 bases). Deletions cut 6 bases from V and 0 bases from J, with 16 bases between. Per germline, CDR1 ENHRY and CDR2 SYGVKD. CDR3 length equals 16 residues. The CDR3 loop reads CAISTPMGGSTDTQYF. Written as DNA, the CDR3 is TGTGCCATCAGCACCCCGATGGGGGGAAGCACAGATACGCAGTATTTT.

This sequence joins TRBV23-1 and TRBJ2-7; 9 bases are a match to TRBD1. TRBV23-1 counts as an open reading frame of uncertain function. The CDR3 is 18 amino acids. Losses at the gene ends were 2 bases for V and 5 bases for J; bases not matched to a gene: 16. The CDR3 region is CASSQTPTEPGQGDEQYF. The CDR3 nucleotides read TGCGCCAGCAGTCAAACCCCCACAGAACCGGGACAGGGAGACGAGCAGTACTTC.

The chain is built from TRBV29-1 and TRBJ2-3, with 7 bases fitting TRBD1. Germline V lookup: CDR1 SQVTM, CDR2 ANQGSEA. CDR3 size: 13 residues. Germline trimming cut 4 bases from V and 5 bases from J; bases unmatched to any gene: 6. The CDR3 protein is CSVGDTGVDTQYF. The CDR3 DNA reads as TGCAGCGTTGGGGACACAGGGGTAGATACGCAGTATTTT.